The TCR beta chain described here comes from a study of T-cell reconstitution after alpha-beta-depleted transplantation in children. This clonotype came up a few times. Its antigen is undetermined. Study results and caveats: Several hundred graft clones that had expanded were reportedly the source of alpha-beta T cells about two months after transplant.

CDR1 and CDR2 from the germline V gene are DFQATT and SNEGSKA (reference sequence). The CDR3 is made up of 14 amino acids. Deletions cut 0 bases from V and 7 bases from J, with 10 bases between. Using unique molecular identifiers, the investigators prepared the TCRbeta library. TCRdb reprocessed the PCR reads with MiXCR, giving one entry per CDR3 protein. This sample carries hundreds of thousands of distinct CDR3 sequences, 10% to 13% of them seen once, and the ten largest clones take just over 2%. The source of this sequence is a child aged 2 to 10 with inherited bone marrow failure, due to receive a stem cell transplant. Sequenced material: PBMCs, taken before TCRalphabeta/CD19-depleted stem cell transplant. The rearrangement joins TRBV20-1 to TRBJ1-6, with no clear D. CDR3 in DNA: TGCAGTGCTAGAGATTCGGCGTCGAATTCACCCCTCCACTTT. As protein: CSARDSASNSPLHF.